Below, one TCR beta chain is given with its context. Its antigen is not known. Once RNA had been extracted, it was reverse transcribed into cDNA to act as the sequencing template. Only in-frame clones appear in the TCRdb table, and some are missing; sequencing was by immunoSEQ multiplex PCR. Of 200,000 to 250,000 clones detected, more than 30% appear once; the ten largest clones hold around 0.48%. The sample belongs to a study of CD8+ T cells in alopecia areata. Overall study results and limits: Tofacitinib did not eliminate many expanded lesional clones from scalp or blood. Among the top 100, expanded CD8+ clones were significantly decreased by tofacitinib, as was scalp clonality.

Regarding treatment: oral pan-JAK inhibitor, 5-10 mg twice daily. The TCR was taken from a human donor with alopecia areata. Sequenced here: CD4+ T cells sorted from blood, sampled between weeks 30 and 35, from a patient treated with tofacitinib.

The chain's CDR3 is CASSYSEPLGEKLFF. CDR3 DNA: TGTGCCAGCAGTTACTCGGAGCCACTTGGGGAAAAACTGTTTTTT. The chain uses TRBV6-5 and TRBJ1-4, with D unclear. Trimming removed 0 bases from V and 8 bases from J, with 13 bases in between. The CDR3 covers 15 residues. In germline, CDR1 is MNHEY, CDR2 SVGAGI.